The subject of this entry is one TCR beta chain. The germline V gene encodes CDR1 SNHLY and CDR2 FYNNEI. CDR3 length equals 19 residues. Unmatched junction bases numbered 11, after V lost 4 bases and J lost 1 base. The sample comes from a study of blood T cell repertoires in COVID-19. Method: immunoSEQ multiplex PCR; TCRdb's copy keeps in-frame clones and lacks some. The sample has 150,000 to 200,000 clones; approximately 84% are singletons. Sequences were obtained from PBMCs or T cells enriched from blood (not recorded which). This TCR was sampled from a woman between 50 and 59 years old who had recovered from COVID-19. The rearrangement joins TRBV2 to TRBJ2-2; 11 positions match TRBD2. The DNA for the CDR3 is TGTGCCAGCAGTGCCCGCCCGGGACTAGCGGTCCTGAACACCGGGGAGCTGTTTTTT. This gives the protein CASSARPGLAVLNTGELFF.